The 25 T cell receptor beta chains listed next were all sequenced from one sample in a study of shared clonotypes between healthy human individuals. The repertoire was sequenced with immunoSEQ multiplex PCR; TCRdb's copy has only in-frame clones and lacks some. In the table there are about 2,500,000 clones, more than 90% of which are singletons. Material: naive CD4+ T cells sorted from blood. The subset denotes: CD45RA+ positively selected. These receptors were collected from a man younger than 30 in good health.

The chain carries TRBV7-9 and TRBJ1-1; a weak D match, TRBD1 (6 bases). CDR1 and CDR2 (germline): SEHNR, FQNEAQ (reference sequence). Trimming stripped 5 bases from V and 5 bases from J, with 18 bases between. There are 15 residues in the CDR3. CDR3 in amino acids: CASSLPPGQSTEAFF. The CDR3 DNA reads TGTGCCAGCAGCCTACCCCCCGGACAGTCGACTGAAGCTTTCTTT.

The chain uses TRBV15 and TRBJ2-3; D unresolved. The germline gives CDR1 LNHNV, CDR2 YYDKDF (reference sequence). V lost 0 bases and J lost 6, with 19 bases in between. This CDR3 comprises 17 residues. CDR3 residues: CATSRDLGLSNVDTQYF. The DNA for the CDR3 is TGTGCCACCAGCAGAGATCTAGGCCTTTCAAACGTGGATACGCAGTATTTT. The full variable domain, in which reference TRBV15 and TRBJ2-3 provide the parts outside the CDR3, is DAMVIQNPRYQVTQFGKPVTLSCSQTLNHNVMYWYQQKSSQAPKLLFHYYDKDFNNEADTPDNFQSRRPNTSFCFLDIRSPGLGDTAMYLCATSRDLGLSNVDTQYFGPGTRLTVL.

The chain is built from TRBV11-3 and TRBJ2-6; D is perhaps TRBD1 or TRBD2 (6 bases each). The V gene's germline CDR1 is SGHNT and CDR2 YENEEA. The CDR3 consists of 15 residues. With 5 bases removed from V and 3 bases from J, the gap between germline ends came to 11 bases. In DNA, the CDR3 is TGTGCCAGCAGCCCGGGGGCGGGTGGGGCCAACGTCCTGACTTTC. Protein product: CASSPGAGGANVLTF.

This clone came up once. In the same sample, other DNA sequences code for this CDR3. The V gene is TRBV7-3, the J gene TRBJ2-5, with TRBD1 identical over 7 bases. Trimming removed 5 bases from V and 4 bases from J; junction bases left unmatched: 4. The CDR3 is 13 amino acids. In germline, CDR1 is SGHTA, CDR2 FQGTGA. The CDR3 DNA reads TGTGCCAGCAGCACTTCAGGGGGAGAGACCCAGTACTTC. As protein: CASSTSGGETQYF. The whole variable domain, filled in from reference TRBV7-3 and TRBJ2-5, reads GAGVSQTPSNKVTEKGKYVELRCDPISGHTALYWYRQSLGQGPEFLIYFQGTGAADDSGLPNDRFFAVRPEGSVSTLKIQRTERGDSAVYLCASSTSGGETQYFGPGTRLLVL.

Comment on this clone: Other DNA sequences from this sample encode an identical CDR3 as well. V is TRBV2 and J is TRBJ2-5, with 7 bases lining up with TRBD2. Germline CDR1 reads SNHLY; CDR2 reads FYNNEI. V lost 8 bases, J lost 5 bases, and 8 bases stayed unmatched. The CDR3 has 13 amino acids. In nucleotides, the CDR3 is TGTGCCAGCTCAGGAGGGGAGGGTGAGACCCAGTACTTC. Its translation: CASSGGEGETQYF.

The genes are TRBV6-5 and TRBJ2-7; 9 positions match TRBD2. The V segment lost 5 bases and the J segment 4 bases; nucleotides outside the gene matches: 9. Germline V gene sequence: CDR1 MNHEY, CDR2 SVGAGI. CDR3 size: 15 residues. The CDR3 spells CASSPGGSGSYEQYF. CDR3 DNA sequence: TGTGCCAGCAGTCCTGGGGGTAGCGGGAGTTACGAGCAGTACTTC.

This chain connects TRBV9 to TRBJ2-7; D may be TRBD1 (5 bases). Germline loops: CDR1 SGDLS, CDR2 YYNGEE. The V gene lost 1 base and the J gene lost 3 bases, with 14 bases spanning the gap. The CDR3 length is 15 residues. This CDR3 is CASSVLSGPGYEQYF. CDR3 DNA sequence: TGTGCCAGCAGCGTATTATCAGGGCCTGGCTACGAGCAGTACTTC.

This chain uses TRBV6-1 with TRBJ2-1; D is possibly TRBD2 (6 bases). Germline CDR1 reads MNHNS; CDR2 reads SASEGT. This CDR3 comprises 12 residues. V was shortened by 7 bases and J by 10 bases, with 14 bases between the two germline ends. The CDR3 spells CASNGGLGEQFF. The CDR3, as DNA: TGTGCCAGCAACGGGGGACTTGGAGAGCAGTTCTTC.

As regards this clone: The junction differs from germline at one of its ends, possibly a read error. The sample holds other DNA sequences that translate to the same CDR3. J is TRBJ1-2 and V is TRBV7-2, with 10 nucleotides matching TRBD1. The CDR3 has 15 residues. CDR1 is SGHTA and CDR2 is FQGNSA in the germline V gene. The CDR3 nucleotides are TGTGCCAGCAGCCTAGCCGGGACAGGGGCTCGACAGGACACCTTC. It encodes CASSLAGTGARQDTF.

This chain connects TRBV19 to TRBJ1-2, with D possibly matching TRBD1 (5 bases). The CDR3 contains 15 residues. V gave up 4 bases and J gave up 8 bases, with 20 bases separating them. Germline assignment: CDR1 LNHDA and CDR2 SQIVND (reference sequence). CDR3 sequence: CASSTGRQIMGGYTF. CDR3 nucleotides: TGTGCCAGTAGTACCGGACGACAGATCATGGGCGGCTACACCTTC.

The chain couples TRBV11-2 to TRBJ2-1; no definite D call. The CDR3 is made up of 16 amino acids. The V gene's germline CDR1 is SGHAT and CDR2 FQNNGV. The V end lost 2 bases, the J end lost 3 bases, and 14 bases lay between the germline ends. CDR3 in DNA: TGTGCCAGCAGCTTATCCGTGGCCCGACTCTACAATGAGCAGTTCTTC. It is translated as CASSLSVARLYNEQFF.

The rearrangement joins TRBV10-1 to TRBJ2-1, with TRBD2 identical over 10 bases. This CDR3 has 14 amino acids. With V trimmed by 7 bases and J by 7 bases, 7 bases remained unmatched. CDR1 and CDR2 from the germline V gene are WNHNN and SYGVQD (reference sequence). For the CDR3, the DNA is TGCGCCAGCACCTGGGATAGCGGGGGGAATGAGCAGTTCTTC. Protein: CASTWDSGGNEQFF.

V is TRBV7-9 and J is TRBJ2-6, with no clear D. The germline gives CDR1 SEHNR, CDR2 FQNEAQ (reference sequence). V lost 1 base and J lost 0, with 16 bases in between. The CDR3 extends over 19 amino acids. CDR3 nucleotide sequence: TGTGCCAGCAGCTTAGGCAGGATTCCTGAGGCCTCTGGGGCCAACGTCCTGACTTTC. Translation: CASSLGRIPEASGANVLTF.

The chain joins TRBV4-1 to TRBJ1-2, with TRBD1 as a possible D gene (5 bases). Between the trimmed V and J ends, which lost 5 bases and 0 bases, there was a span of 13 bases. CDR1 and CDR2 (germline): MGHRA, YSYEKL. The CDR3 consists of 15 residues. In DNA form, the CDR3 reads TGCGCCAGCAGCTGGGGGACGGAAGCTAACTATGGCTACACCTTC. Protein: CASSWGTEANYGYTF.

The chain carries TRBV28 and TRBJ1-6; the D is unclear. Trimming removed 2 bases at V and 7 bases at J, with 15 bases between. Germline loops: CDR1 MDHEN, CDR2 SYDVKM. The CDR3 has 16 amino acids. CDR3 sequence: CASSLNIPAENSPLHF. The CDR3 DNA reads TGTGCCAGCAGTTTAAATATTCCAGCGGAAAATTCACCCCTCCACTTT.

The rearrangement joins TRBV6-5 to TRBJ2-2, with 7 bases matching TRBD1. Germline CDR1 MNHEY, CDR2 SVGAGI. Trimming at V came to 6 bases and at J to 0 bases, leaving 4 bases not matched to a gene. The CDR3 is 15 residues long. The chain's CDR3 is CASRGQSANTGELFF. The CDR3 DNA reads TGTGCCAGCAGGGGACAGTCCGCGAACACCGGGGAGCTGTTTTTT.

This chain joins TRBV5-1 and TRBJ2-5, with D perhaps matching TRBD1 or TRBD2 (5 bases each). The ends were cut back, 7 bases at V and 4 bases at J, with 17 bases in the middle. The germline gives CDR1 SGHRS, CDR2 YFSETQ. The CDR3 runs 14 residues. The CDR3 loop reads CASAGGGPGETQYF. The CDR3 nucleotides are TGCGCCAGCGCTGGGGGTGGCCCGGGAGAGACCCAGTACTTC.

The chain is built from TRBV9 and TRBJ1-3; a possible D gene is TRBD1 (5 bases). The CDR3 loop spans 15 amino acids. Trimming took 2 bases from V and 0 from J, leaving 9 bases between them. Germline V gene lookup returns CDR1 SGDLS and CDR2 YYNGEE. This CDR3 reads CASSVSGTSGNTIYF. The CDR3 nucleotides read TGTGCCAGCAGCGTCTCCGGGACCTCTGGAAACACCATATATTTT.

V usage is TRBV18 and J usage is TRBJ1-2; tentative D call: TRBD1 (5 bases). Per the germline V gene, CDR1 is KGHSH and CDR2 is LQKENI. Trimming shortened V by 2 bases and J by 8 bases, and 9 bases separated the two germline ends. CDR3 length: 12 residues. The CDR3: CASSPTGRGYTF. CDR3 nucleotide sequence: TGTGCCAGCTCACCAACGGGGCGAGGCTACACCTTC.

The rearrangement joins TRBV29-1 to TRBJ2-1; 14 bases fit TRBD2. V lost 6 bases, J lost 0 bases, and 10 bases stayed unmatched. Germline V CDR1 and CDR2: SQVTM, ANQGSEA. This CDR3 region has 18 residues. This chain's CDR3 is CSVAGLAGASSSYNEQFF. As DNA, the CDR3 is TGCAGCGTAGCGGGACTAGCGGGGGCCTCAAGCTCCTACAATGAGCAGTTCTTC.

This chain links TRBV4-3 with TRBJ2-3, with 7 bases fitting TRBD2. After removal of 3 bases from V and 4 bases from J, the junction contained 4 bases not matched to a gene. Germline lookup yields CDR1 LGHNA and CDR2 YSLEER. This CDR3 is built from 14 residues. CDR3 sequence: CASSQSGTADTQYF. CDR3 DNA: TGCGCCAGCAGCCAGAGCGGGACCGCAGATACGCAGTATTTT.

The CDR3: CASSPQLAGAGTGELFF. CDR3 DNA sequence: TGTGCCAGCTCACCACAACTAGCGGGGGCCGGGACCGGGGAGCTGTTTTTT. The chain carries TRBV18 and TRBJ2-2; 11 bases line up with TRBD2. Trimming cost V 1 base and J 5 bases; bases outside gene matches: 6. Germline loops: CDR1 KGHSH, CDR2 LQKENI. This CDR3 has 17 residues. Using reference TRBV18 and TRBJ2-2 for the parts outside the CDR3, the full variable domain is NAGVMQNPRHLVRRRGQEARLRCSPMKGHSHVYWYRQLPEEGLKFMVYLQKENIIDESGMPKERFSAEFPKEGPSILRIQQVVRGDSAAYFCASSPQLAGAGTGELFFGEGSRLTVL.

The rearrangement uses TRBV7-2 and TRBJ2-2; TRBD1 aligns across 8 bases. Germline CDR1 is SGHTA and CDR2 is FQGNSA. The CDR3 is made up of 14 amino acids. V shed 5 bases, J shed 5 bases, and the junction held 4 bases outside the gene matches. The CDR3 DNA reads TGTGCCAGCAGCGGCAGACAGGGGACCGGGGAGCTGTTTTTT. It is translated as CASSGRQGTGELFF.

The CDR3 nucleotides read TGTGCCATCAGTGAGTCTGACAGGGAGAACACTGAAGCTTTCTTT. This codes for CAISESDRENTEAFF. The chain carries TRBV10-3 and TRBJ1-1, with 7 bases lining up with TRBD1. This CDR3 spans 15 amino acids. The ends lost 0 bases at V and 1 base at J; junction bases unmatched: 2. Per the germline V gene, CDR1 is ENHRY and CDR2 is SYGVKD.

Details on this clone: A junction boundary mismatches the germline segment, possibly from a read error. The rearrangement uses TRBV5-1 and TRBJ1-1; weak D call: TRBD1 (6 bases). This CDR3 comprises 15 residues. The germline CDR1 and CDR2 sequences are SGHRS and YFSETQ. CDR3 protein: CASSLVDRLNTEAFF. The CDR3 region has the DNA TGTGCCAGCAGCTTGGTGGACAGACTGAACACTGAAGCTTTCTTT.